This section outlines one T cell receptor beta chain sequence together with its context. Its antigen is as yet unknown. This entry is derived from a study of cytotoxic CD8 clonotypes in ibrutinib-treated CLL. Study-level information: With a range of 6 to 36, the median treatment time before response samples were taken was 12 to 13 months. Study-wide results and caveats: Public clonotypes were uncommon and contracted or stayed stable on treatment. Measured clonality at baseline was greater than in age-matched healthy donors and tracked with circulating CD8+ T-cell counts.

The TCR beta libraries used approximately 2 micrograms of genomic DNA that came from cryopreserved PBMCs. The V gene end was trimmed by 6 bases and the J gene end by 12 bases; junction bases not matched to a gene: 10. The germline gives CDR1 MNHNS, CDR2 SASEGT. There are 12 residues in the CDR3. The protocol was immunoSEQ multiplex PCR, while the TCRdb copy is restricted to in-frame clones and leaves out a portion. Of approximately 67,000 clones listed, approximately 80% are singletons. The specimen was PBMCs, collected at disease progression, from a patient treated with ibrutinib. V is TRBV6-1 and J is TRBJ1-1, with 7 nucleotides matching TRBD1. The receptor was derived from a human donor with chronic lymphocytic leukemia. The CDR3 here is CASSDREGSPFF. For the CDR3, the DNA is TGTGCCAGCAGCGACAGGGAGGGGTCTCCTTTCTTT.